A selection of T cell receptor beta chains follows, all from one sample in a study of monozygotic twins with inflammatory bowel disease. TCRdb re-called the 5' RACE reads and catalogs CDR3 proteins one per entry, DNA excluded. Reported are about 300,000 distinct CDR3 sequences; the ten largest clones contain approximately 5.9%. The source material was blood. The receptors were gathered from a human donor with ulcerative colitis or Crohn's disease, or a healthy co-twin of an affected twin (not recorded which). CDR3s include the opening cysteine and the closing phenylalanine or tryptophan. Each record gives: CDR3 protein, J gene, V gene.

CDR3 protein: CSARDHRGESEAFF
J gene: TRBJ1-1
V gene: TRBV20-1

CDR3 protein: CSASRQQGPGELFF
J gene: TRBJ2-2
V gene: TRBV20-1

CDR3 protein: CASSLGGTLSTDTQYF
J gene: TRBJ2-3
V gene: TRBV7-2

CDR3 protein: CSAYIPQGNDYGYTF
J gene: TRBJ1-2
V gene: TRBV20-1

CDR3 protein: CASSGVNYEQYF
J gene: TRBJ2-7
V gene: TRBV5-6

CDR3 protein: CASSLVVTSGLNEQFF
J gene: TRBJ2-1
V gene: TRBV5-1

CDR3 protein: CASSLVSGRDYYGYTF
J gene: TRBJ1-2
V gene: TRBV5-6

CDR3 protein: CASSRTGPPSPYGYTF
J gene: TRBJ1-2
V gene: TRBV13

CDR3 protein: CASSQERVQPQHF
J gene: TRBJ1-5
V gene: TRBV28

CDR3 protein: CASTNAPETSYNEQFF
J gene: TRBJ2-1
V gene: TRBV6-2/TRBV6-3

CDR3 protein: CSVGSGGGSYNEQFF
J gene: TRBJ2-1
V gene: TRBV29-1

CDR3 protein: CASSFTGTAYSATNEKLFF
J gene: TRBJ1-4
V gene: TRBV5-1

CDR3 protein: CASSYMETRENTEAFF
J gene: TRBJ1-1
V gene: TRBV5-1

CDR3 protein: CASSATGDGETQYF
J gene: TRBJ2-5
V gene: TRBV5-6

CDR3 protein: CASSPDRWDQPQHF
J gene: TRBJ1-5
V gene: TRBV5-1

CDR3 protein: CSARVKRDFYNEQFF
J gene: TRBJ2-1
V gene: TRBV20-1

CDR3 protein: CASSHPPWDTQYF
J gene: TRBJ2-3
V gene: TRBV23-1

CDR3 protein: CASSPPVSNEQFF
J gene: TRBJ2-1
V gene: TRBV18